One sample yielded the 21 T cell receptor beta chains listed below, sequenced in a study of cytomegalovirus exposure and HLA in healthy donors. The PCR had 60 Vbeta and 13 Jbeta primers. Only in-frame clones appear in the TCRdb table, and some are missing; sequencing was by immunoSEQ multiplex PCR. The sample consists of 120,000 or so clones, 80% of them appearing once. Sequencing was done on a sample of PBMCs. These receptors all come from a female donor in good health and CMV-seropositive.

The chain's CDR3 is CASKPGFSYEQYF. DNA of the CDR3: TGCGCCAGCAAGCCAGGGTTCTCCTACGAGCAGTACTTC. V usage is TRBV5-1 and J usage is TRBJ2-7, with D possibly TRBD1 on 5 matching bases. The CDR3 covers 13 residues. The ends were cut back, 6 bases at V and 0 bases at J, with 10 bases in the middle. Germline V gene sequence: CDR1 SGHRS, CDR2 YFSETQ.

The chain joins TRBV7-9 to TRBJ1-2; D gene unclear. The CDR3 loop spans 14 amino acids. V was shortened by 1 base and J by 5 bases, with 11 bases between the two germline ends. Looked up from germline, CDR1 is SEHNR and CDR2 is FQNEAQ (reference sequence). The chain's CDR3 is CASSLGEGLYGYTF. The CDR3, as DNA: TGTGCCAGCAGCTTAGGCGAGGGCTTATATGGCTACACCTTC.

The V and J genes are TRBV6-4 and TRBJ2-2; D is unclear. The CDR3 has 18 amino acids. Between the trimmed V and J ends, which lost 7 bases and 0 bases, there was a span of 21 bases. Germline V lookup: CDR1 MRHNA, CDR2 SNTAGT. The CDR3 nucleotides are TGTGCCAGCAAGCGAGCCTTAGCCCTGGGTGCGAACACCGGGGAGCTGTTTTTT. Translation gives CASKRALALGANTGELFF.

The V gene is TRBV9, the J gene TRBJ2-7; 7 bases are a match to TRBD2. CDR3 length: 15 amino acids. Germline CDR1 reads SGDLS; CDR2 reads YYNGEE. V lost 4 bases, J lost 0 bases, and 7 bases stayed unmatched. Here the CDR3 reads CASSPAGTISYEQYF. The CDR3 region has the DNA TGTGCCAGCAGCCCCGCCGGGACTATCTCCTACGAGCAGTACTTC.

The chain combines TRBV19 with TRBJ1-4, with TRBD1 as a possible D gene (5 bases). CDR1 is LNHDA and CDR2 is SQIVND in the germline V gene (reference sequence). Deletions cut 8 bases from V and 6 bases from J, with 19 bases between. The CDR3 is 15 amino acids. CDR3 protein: CASSHLTASYEKLFF. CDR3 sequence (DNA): TGTGCCAGTTCACACTTGACAGCGAGCTATGAAAAACTGTTTTTT.

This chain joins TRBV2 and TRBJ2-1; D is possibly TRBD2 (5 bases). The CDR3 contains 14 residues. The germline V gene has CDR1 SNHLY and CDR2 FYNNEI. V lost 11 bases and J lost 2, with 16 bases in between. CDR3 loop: CAGGLLQTYNEQFF. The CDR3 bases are TGTGCCGGAGGACTGCTCCAAACCTACAATGAGCAGTTCTTC.

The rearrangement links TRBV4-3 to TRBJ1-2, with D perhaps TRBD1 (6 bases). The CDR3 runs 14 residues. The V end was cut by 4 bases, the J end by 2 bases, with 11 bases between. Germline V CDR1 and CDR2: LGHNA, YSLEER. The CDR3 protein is CASSPWTANYGYTF. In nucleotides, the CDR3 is TGCGCCAGCAGCCCCTGGACAGCCAACTATGGCTACACCTTC.

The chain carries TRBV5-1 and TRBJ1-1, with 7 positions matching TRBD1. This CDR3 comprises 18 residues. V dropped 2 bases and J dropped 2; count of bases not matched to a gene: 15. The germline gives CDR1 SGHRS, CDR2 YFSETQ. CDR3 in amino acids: CASSFRGVEGPVNTEAFF. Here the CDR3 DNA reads TGCGCCAGCAGCTTCAGGGGGGTAGAGGGGCCCGTCAACACTGAAGCTTTCTTT.

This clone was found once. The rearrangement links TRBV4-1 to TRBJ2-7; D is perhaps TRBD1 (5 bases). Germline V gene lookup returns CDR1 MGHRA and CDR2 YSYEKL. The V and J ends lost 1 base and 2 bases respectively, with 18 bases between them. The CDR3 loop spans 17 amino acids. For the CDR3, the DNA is TGCGCCAGCAGCCAAGGGTGGTTGTCAGGGAATACCTACGAGCAGTACTTC. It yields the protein CASSQGWLSGNTYEQYF.

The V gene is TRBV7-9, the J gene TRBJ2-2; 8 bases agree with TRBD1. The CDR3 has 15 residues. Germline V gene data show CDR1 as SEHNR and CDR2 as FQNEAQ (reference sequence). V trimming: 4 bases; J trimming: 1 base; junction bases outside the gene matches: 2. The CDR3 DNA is TGTGCCAGCAGCTGGACAGGGAGGAACACCGGGGAGCTGTTTTTT. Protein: CASSWTGRNTGELFF.

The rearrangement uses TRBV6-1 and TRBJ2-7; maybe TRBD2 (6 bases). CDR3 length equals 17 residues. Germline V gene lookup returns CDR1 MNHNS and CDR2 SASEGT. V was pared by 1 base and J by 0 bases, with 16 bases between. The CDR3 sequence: CASSEGRAGISSYEQYF. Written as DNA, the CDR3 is TGTGCCAGCAGTGAAGGCAGGGCGGGGATCAGCTCCTACGAGCAGTACTTC.

The CDR3 coding sequence is TGTGCCAGCAGCTTCGGCAGGGCTAACTATGGCTACACCTTC. Translation gives CASSFGRANYGYTF. The chain combines TRBV5-8 with TRBJ1-2, with D perhaps matching TRBD1 (5 bases). The germline V gene has CDR1 SGHTS and CDR2 YDEGEE. CDR3 length: 14 residues. V gave up 2 bases and J gave up 0 bases, with 8 bases separating them. The entire variable domain, with the rest obtained from reference TRBV5-8 and TRBJ1-2, is as follows: EAGVTQSPTHLIKTRGQQATLRCSPISGHTSVYWYQQALGLGLQFLLWYDEGEERNRGNFPPRFSGRQFPNYSSELNVNALELEDSALYLCASSFGRANYGYTFGSGTRLTVV.

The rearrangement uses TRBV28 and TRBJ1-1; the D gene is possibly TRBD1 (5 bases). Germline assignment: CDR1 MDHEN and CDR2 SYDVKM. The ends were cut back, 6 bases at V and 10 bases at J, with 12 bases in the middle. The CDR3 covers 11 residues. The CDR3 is CASRLAQGAFF. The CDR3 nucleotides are TGTGCCAGCAGACTAGCCCAGGGAGCTTTCTTT.

CDR3 amino acids: CSVSSPTGRVTEAFF. In nucleotides, the CDR3 is TGCAGCGTCTCCTCCCCCACAGGGAGGGTCACTGAAGCTTTCTTT. The chain couples TRBV29-1 to TRBJ1-1; D perhaps matches TRBD1 (6 bases). V was pared by 6 bases and J by 4 bases, with 21 bases between. The CDR3 consists of 15 residues. The V gene's germline CDR1 is SQVTM and CDR2 ANQGSEA.

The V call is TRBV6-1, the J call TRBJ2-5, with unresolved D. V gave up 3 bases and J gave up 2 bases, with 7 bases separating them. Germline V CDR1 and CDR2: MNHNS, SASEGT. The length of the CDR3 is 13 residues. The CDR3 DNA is TGTGCCAGCAGTGACATTTTGCAAGAGACCCAGTACTTC. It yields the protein CASSDILQETQYF.

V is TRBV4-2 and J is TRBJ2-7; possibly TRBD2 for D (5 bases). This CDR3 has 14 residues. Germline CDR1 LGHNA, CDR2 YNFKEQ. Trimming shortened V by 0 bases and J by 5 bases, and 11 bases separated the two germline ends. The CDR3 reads CASSQDRGSDEQYF. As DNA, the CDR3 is TGTGCCAGCAGCCAAGATCGGGGAAGCGACGAGCAGTACTTC.

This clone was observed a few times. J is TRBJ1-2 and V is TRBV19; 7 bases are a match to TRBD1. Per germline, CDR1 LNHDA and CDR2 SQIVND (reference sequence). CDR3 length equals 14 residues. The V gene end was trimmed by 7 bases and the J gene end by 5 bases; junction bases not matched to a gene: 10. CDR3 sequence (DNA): TGTGCCAGTACCCCGGGACAGAGGATATATGGCTACACCTTC. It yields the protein CASTPGQRIYGYTF.

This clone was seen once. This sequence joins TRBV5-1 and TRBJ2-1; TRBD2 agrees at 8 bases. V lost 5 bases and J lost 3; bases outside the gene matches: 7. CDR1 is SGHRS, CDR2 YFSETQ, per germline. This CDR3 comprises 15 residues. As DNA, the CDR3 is TGCGCCAGCAGACTGGCCGGGACTAGCTACAATGAGCAGTTCTTC. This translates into CASRLAGTSYNEQFF.

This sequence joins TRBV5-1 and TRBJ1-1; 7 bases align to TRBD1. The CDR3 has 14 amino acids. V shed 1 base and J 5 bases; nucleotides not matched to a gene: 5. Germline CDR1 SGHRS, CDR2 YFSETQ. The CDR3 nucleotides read TGCGCCAGCAGCTTGATGGACAGGAGGACTGAAGCTTTCTTT. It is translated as CASSLMDRRTEAFF.

The CDR3 DNA reads TGTGCCTGGTCCTCGGGAGTCATGAACACTGAAGCTTTCTTT. As protein: CAWSSGVMNTEAFF. This chain connects TRBV30 to TRBJ1-1, with D unresolved. From germline, CDR1 is GTSNPN and CDR2 SVGIG (reference sequence). CDR3 length: 14 amino acids. Between the trimmed V and J ends, which lost 5 bases and 0 bases, there was a span of 13 bases.

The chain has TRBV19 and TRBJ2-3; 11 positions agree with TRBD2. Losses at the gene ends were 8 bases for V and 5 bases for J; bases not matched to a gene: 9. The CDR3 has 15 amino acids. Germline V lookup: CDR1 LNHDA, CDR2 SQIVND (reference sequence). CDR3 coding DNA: TGTGCCAGTGCGTTGACTAGCGGGGTGGGAGATACGCAGTATTTT. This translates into CASALTSGVGDTQYF.